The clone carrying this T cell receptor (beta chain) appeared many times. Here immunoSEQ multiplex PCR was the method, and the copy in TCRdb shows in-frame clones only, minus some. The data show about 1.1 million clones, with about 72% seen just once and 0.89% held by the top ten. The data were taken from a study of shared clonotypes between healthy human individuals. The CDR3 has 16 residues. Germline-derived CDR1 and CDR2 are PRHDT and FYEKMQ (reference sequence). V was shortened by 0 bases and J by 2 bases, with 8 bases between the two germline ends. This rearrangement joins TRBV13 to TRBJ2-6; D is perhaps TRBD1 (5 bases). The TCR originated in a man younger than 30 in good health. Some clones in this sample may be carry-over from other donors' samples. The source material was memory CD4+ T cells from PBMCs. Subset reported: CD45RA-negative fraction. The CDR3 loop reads CASSLGDKAGANVLTF. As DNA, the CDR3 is TGTGCCAGCAGCTTAGGGGACAAAGCTGGGGCCAACGTCCTGACTTTC.